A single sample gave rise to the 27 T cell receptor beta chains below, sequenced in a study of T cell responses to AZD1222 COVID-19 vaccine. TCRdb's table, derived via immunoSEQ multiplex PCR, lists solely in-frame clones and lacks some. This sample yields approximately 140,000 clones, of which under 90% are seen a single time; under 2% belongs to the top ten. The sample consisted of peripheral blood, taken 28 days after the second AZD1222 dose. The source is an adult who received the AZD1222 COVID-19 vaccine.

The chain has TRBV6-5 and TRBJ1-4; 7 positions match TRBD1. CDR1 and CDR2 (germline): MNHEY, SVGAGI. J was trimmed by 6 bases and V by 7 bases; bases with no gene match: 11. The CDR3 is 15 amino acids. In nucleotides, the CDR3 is TGTGCCAGCAACGACCCGGACAGGCCTTATGAAAAACTGTTTTTT. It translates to CASNDPDRPYEKLFF.

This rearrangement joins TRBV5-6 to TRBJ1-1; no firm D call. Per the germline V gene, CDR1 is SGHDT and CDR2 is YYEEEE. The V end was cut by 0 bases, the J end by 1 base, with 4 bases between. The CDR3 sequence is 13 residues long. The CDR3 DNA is TGTGCCAGCAGCTTGGACCCGAACACTGAAGCTTTCTTT. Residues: CASSLDPNTEAFF.

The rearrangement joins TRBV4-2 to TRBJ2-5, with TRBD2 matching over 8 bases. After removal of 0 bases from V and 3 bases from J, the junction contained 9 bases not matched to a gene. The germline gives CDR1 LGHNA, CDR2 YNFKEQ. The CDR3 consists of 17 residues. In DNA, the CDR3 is TGTGCCAGCAGCCAAGAGGGGGGCGGGGGGCGGGAAGAGACCCAGTACTTC. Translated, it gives CASSQEGGGGREETQYF.

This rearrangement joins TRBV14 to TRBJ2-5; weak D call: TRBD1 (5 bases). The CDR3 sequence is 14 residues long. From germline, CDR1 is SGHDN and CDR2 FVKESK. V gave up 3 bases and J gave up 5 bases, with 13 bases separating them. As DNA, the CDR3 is TGTGCCAGCAGCCATTTACAGGCGAGCGAGACCCAGTACTTC. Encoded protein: CASSHLQASETQYF.

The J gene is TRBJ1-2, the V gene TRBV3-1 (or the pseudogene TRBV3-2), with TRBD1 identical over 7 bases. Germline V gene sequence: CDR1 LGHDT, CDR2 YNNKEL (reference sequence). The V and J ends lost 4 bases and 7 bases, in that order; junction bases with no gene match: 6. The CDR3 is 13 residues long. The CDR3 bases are TGTGCCAGCAGCCCATCGGGACAGCCTGGCTACACCTTC. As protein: CASSPSGQPGYTF.

This CDR3 is CASSLLQGRGSYEQYF. The CDR3, as DNA: TGTGCCAGCAGCTTACTACAGGGGAGAGGCTCCTACGAGCAGTACTTC. This rearrangement joins TRBV11-2 to TRBJ2-7; TRBD1 matches at 7 bases. After removal of 2 bases from V and 0 bases from J, the junction contained 7 bases not matched to a gene. CDR1 is SGHAT, CDR2 FQNNGV, per germline. This CDR3 is built from 16 residues. The variable domain in full, with the rest retrieved from reference TRBV11-2 and TRBJ2-7, is EAGVAQSPRYKIIEKRQSVAFWCNPISGHATLYWYQQILGQGPKLLIQFQNNGVVDDSQLPKDRFSAERLKGVDSTLKIQPAKLEDSAVYLCASSLLQGRGSYEQYFGPGTRLTVT.

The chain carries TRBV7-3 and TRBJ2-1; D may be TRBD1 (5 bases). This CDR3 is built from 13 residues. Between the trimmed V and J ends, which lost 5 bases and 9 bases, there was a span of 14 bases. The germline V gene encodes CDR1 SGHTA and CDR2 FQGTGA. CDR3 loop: CASSKDTMSEQFF. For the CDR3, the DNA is TGTGCCAGCAGCAAGGACACCATGAGTGAGCAGTTCTTC.

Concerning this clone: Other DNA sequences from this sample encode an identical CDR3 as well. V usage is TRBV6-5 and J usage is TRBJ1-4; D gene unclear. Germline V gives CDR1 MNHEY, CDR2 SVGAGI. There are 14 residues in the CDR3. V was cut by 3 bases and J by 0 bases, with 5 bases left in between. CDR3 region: CASSYGATNEKLFF. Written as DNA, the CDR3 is TGTGCCAGCAGTTATGGGGCAACTAATGAAAAACTGTTTTTT.

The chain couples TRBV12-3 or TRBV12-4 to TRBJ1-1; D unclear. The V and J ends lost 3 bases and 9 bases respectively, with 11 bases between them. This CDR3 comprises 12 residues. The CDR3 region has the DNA TGTGCCAGCAGTTTGAACAGTGAGCAAGCTTTCTTT. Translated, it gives CASSLNSEQAFF.

CDR3 DNA sequence: TGTGCCAGCAGCGTCGGACAGAGCTATGGCTACACCTTC. This codes for CASSVGQSYGYTF. The chain joins TRBV5-8 to TRBJ1-2, with a tentative D call TRBD1 (6 bases). This CDR3 has 13 residues. Trimming took off 4 bases at V and 4 bases at J, with 11 bases between the two ends. The V gene's germline CDR1 is SGHTS and CDR2 YDEGEE.

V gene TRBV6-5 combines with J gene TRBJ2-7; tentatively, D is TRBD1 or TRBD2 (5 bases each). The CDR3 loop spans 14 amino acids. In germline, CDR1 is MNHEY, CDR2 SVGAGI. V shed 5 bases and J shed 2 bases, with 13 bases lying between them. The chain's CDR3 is CASSSSGATYEQYV. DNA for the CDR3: TGTGCCAGCAGTAGTTCCGGGGCCACCTACGAGCAGTACGTC.

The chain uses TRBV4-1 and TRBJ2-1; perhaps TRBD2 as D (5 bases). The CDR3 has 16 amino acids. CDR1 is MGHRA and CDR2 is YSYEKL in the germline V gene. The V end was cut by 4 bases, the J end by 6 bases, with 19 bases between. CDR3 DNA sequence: TGCGCCAGCAGCCTAACCCCCAAGGGTGGAGGCAATGAGCAGTTCTTC. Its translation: CASSLTPKGGGNEQFF.

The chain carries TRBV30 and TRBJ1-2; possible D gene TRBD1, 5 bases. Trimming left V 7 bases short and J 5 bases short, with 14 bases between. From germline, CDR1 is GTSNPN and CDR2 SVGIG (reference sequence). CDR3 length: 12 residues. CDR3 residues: CAFSSGTYGYTF. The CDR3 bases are TGTGCCTTCTCATCAGGGACGTATGGCTACACCTTC.

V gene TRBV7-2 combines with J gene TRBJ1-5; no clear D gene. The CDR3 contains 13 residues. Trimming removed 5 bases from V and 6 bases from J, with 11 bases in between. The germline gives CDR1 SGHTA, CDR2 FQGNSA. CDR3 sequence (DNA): TGTGCCAGCAGCACCGAAGCGGGTCAGCCCCAGCATTTT. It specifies CASSTEAGQPQHF. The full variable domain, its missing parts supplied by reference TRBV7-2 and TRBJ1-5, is GAGVSQSPSNKVTEKGKDVELRCDPISGHTALYWYRQSLGQGLEFLIYFQGNSAPDKSGLPSDRFSAERTGGSVSTLTIQRTQQEDSAVYLCASSTEAGQPQHFGDGTRLSIL.

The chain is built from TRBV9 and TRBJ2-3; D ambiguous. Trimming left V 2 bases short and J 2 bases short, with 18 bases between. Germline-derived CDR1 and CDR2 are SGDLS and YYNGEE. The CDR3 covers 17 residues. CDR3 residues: CASSVFGLGTNTDTQYF. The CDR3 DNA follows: TGTGCCAGCAGCGTCTTTGGATTAGGCACCAACACAGATACGCAGTATTTT. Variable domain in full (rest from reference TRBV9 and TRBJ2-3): DSGVTQTPKHLITATGQRVTLRCSPRSGDLSVYWYQQSLDQGLQFLIQYYNGEERAKGNILERFSAQQFPDLHSELNLSSLELGDSALYFCASSVFGLGTNTDTQYFGPGTRLTVL.

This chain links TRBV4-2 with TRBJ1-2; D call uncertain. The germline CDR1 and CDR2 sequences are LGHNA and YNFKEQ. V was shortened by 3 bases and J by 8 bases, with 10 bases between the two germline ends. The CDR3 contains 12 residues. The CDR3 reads CASSQVGNGYTF. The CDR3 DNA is TGTGCCAGCAGCCAGGTGGGGAACGGCTACACCTTC.

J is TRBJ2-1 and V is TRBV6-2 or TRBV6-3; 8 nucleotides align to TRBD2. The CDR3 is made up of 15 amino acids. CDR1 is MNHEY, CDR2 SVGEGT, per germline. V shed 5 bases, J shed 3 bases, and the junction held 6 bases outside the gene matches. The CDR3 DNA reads TGTGCCAGCAGTAGATCCGGGACTAGCTACAATGAGCAGTTCTTC. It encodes CASSRSGTSYNEQFF.

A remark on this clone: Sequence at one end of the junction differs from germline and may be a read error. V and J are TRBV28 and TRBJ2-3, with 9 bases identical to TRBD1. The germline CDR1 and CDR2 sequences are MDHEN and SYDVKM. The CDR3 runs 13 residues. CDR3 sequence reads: CASSLEVTGGMDF. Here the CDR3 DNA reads TGTGCCAGCAGTTTAGAGGTGACAGGGGGGATGGATTTT. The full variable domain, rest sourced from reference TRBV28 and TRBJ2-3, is DVKVTQSSRYLVKRTGEKVFLECVQDMDHENMFWYRQDPGLGLRLIYFSYDVKMKEKGDIPEGYSVSREKKERFSLILESASTNQTSMYLCASSLEVTGGMDFGPGTRLTVL.

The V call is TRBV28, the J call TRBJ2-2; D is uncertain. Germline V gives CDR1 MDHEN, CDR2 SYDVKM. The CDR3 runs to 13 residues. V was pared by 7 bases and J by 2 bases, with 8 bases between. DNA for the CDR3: TGTGCCAGCATTGGCGGTAACACCGGGGAGCTGTTTTTT. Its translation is CASIGGNTGELFF.

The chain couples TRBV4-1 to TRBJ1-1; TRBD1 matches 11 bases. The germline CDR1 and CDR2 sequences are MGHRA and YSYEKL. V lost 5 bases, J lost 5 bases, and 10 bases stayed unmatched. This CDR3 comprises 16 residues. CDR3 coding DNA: TGCGCCAGCAGCTTCGGACAGGGGGCGCGAGGAACTGAAGCTTTCTTT. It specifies CASSFGQGARGTEAFF.

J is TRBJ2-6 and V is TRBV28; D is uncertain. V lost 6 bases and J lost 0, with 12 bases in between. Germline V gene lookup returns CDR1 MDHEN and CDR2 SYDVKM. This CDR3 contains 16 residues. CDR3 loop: CASRLDGLSGANVLTF. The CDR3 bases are TGTGCCAGCAGATTGGACGGCCTCTCTGGGGCCAACGTCCTGACTTTC.

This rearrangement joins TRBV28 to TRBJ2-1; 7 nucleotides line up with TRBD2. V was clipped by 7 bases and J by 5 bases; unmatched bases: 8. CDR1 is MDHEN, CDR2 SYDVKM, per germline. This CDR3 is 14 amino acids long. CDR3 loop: CASMSGTINNEQFF. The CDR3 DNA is TGTGCCAGCATGAGCGGGACGATAAACAATGAGCAGTTCTTC.

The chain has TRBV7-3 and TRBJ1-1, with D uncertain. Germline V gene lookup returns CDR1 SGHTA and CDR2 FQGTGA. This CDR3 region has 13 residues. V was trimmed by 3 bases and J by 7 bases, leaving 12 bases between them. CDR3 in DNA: TGTGCCAGCAGCTTTCTCGACCGGGATGAAGCTTTCTTT. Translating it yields CASSFLDRDEAFF.

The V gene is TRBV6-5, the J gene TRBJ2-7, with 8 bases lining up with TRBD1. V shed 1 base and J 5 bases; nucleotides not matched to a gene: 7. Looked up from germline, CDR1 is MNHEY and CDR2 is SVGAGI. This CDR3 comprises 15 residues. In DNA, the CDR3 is TGTGCCAGCAGTTACTTGGCAGGGGGCACCGACGAGCAGTACGTC. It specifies CASSYLAGGTDEQYV.

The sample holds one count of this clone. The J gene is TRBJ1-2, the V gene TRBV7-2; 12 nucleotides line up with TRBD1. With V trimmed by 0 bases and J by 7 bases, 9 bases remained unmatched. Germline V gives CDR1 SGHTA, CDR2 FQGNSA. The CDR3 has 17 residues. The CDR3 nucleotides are TGTGCCAGCAGCTTAGCGTTTGGGACAGGGGGCTCTGGTGGCTACACCTTC. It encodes CASSLAFGTGGSGGYTF.

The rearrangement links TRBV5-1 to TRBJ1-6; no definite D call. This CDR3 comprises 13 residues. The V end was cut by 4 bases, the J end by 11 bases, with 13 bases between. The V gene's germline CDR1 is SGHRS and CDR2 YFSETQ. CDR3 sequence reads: CASSTNYDAPLHF. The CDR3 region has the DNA TGCGCCAGCAGCACGAACTATGATGCACCCCTCCACTTT.

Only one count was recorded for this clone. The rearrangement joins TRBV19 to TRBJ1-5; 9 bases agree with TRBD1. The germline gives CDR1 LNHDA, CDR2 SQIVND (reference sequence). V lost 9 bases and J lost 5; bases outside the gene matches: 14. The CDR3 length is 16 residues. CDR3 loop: CASIPGWGQGDQPQHF. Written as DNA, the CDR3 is TGTGCCAGCATACCTGGTTGGGGACAGGGAGATCAGCCCCAGCATTTT.